Below, 8 T cell receptor beta chains from the same sample are listed, as sequenced in a study of graft-versus-host responses after intestinal transplantation. The antigens for these receptors are not known. Using immunoSEQ multiplex PCR, the repertoire was profiled, and TCRdb retains in-frame clones only, with some absent. Among approximately 75,000 clones, just under 95% were seen once, and the ten largest hold less than 0.65%. The sample was unstimulated CD8+ T cells sorted from spleen or lymph node cells, taken before intestinal transplant. The receptors stem from a human donor who received an intestinal transplant.

V gene TRBV9 combines with J gene TRBJ2-7, with D tentatively TRBD2 (5 bases). Germline V gene data show CDR1 as SGDLS and CDR2 as YYNGEE. V lost 0 bases, J lost 3 bases, and 16 bases lay in between. The length of the CDR3 is 16 residues. CDR3 region: CASSVDGLARDYEQYF. The CDR3 nucleotides are TGTGCCAGCAGCGTAGACGGCCTAGCAAGGGACTACGAGCAGTACTTC.

The chain has TRBV11-2 and TRBJ1-1; 7 bases map to TRBD1. The CDR3 extends over 16 amino acids. Germline V gene data show CDR1 as SGHAT and CDR2 as FQNNGV. With V trimmed by 7 bases and J by 1 base, 12 bases remained unmatched. This CDR3 is CASNKYRGASNTEAFF. CDR3 bases: TGTGCCAGCAACAAATACAGGGGTGCCTCGAACACTGAAGCTTTCTTT.

The chain couples TRBV7-9 to TRBJ1-1; tentative D call: TRBD1 (5 bases). V was clipped by 5 bases and J by 6 bases, with 16 bases between them. CDR3 size: 14 residues. Germline CDR1 and CDR2: SEHNR and FQNEAQ (reference sequence). CDR3 coding DNA: TGTGCCAGCAGCACCGGAGACGGGGCCCCTGAAGCTTTCTTT. This codes for CASSTGDGAPEAFF.

V is TRBV2 and J is TRBJ2-1, with D possibly being TRBD2 (6 bases). The length of the CDR3 is 15 residues. Deletions cut 11 bases from V and 2 bases from J, with 19 bases between. Germline lookup yields CDR1 SNHLY and CDR2 FYNNEI. The CDR3 is CAGGGEADAYNEQFF. As DNA, the CDR3 is TGTGCCGGTGGTGGGGAGGCCGACGCCTACAATGAGCAGTTCTTC.

This chain connects TRBV7-2 to TRBJ1-1; D gene unclear. V lost 1 base and J 2 bases, leaving 14 bases between the germline ends. This CDR3 has 16 residues. Germline CDR1 and CDR2: SGHTA and FQGNSA. CDR3 amino acids: CASSLELSTINTEAFF. The CDR3 coding sequence is TGTGCCAGCAGCTTAGAACTCTCAACTATTAACACTGAAGCTTTCTTT.

V gene TRBV19 combines with J gene TRBJ2-7; D is possibly TRBD2 (6 bases). CDR1 is LNHDA, CDR2 SQIVND, per germline (reference sequence). The CDR3 contains 13 residues. Trimming cost V 0 bases and J 4 bases, with 7 bases left between them. CDR3 protein: CASSIDRGYEQYF. The CDR3 DNA follows: TGTGCCAGTAGTATAGATCGGGGGTACGAGCAGTACTTC. The full variable domain, completed using reference TRBV19 and TRBJ2-7, is DGGITQSPKYLFRKEGQNVTLSCEQNLNHDAMYWYRQDPGQGLRLIYYSQIVNDFQKGDIAEGYSVSREKKESFPLTVTSAQKNPTAFYLCASSIDRGYEQYFGPGTRLTVT.

This clone came up once. This chain links TRBV19 with TRBJ2-1; D unclear. The CDR3 is 12 residues long. Germline CDR1 reads LNHDA; CDR2 reads SQIVND (reference sequence). V was pared by 3 bases and J by 6 bases, with 6 bases between. CDR3 sequence: CASSILRNEQFF. In DNA, the CDR3 is TGTGCCAGTAGTATCCTTCGCAATGAGCAGTTCTTC.

The CDR3 DNA reads as TGTGCCTGGGCCGGACTAGCGGGAGTCTCCTACAATGAGCAGTTCTTC. Its translation: CAWAGLAGVSYNEQFF. This rearrangement joins TRBV30 to TRBJ2-1, with 13 bases identical to TRBD2. This CDR3 has 16 residues. Germline CDR1 reads GTSNPN; CDR2 reads SVGIG (reference sequence). The V and J ends lost 5 bases and 0 bases, in that order; junction bases with no gene match: 4.